This is a list of T cell receptor beta chains from one sample in a study of blood T cell repertoires in COVID-19. TCRdb's table, derived via immunoSEQ multiplex PCR, lists solely in-frame clones and lacks some. The table has 200,000 to 250,000 clones, roughly nine tenths seen once. The source material was peripheral blood. The receptors stem from a woman in her forties or fifties with acute or convalescent COVID-19. The CDR3 runs from the conserved cysteine through the conserved F or W. Fields, in order: clone size, D gene, V gene, J gene, CDR3 protein, CDR3 DNA. D genes are given only for firm matches. Size tells how often a clone was seen (once, few, many) or the class of an expanded clone, and some rows leave it out.

.,TRBD2,TRBV5-1,TRBJ2-3,CASSPSTSGGTQYF,TGCGCCAGCAGCCCATCGACTAGCGGGGGGACGCAGTATTTT
.,.,TRBV24-1,TRBJ1-2,CATSVGVNYGYTF,TGTGCCACCAGTGTCGGAGTGAACTATGGCTACACCTTC
once,.,TRBV9,TRBJ2-5,CASSAGPGGQETQYF,TGTGCCAGCAGCGCGGGCCCCGGGGGACAAGAGACCCAGTACTTC
.,.,TRBV28,TRBJ1-1,CASSPFRVMNTEAFF,TGTGCCAGCAGTCCATTCCGGGTGATGAACACTGAAGCTTTCTTT
once,.,TRBV27,TRBJ2-1,CASSLSPTGKGEFF,TGTGCCAGCAGTTTATCCCCCACAGGGAAAGGAGAATTCTTC
.,.,TRBV30,TRBJ2-7,CAWTDRLVYEQYF,TGTGCCTGGACTGACAGGCTGGTCTACGAGCAGTACTTC
once,.,TRBV4-3,TRBJ1-2,CASSQSRVDYGYTF,TGCGCCAGCAGCCAATCGAGGGTTGACTATGGCTACACCTTC
.,TRBD2,TRBV18,TRBJ2-2,CASSPRHISGGPNTGELFF,TGTGCCAGCTCACCACGACATATTAGCGGGGGCCCGAACACCGGGGAGCTGTTTTTT
.,TRBD1,TRBV11-2,TRBJ2-1,CASSTRTGGRYNEQFF,TGTGCCAGCAGCACTCGGACAGGGGGCAGGTACAATGAGCAGTTCTTC
once,.,TRBV19,TRBJ1-1,CASSISGQGLLNTEAFF,TGTGCCAGTAGTATCTCAGGTCAGGGCCTCTTGAACACTGAAGCTTTCTTT
.,TRBD1,TRBV5-5,TRBJ2-1,CASSTFTGGNEQFF,TGTGCCAGCAGCACCTTTACAGGGGGCAATGAGCAGTTCTTC
few,.,TRBV4-3,TRBJ1-5,CASSQEQGYQPQHF,TGCGCCAGCAGCCAGGAACAGGGATATCAGCCCCAGCATTTT
.,TRBD2,TRBV2,TRBJ2-1,CASSGLDDLSSYNEQFF,TGTGCCAGCAGCGGACTAGACGACTTAAGCTCCTACAATGAGCAGTTCTTC
.,.,TRBV11-3,TRBJ2-2,CASSQGSGTGELFF,TGTGCCAGCAGCCAGGGGAGCGGCACCGGGGAGCTGTTTTTT
.,TRBD1,TRBV4-1,TRBJ1-2,CASSPGQGATYGYTF,TGCGCCAGCAGCCCTGGACAGGGGGCGACCTATGGCTACACCTTC
.,.,TRBV5-1,TRBJ2-2,CASSLVGGSTGELFF,TGCGCCAGCAGCTTGGTGGGGGGATCGACCGGGGAGCTGTTTTTT
.,.,TRBV5-6,TRBJ2-1,CASSSGGGSSYNEQFF,TGTGCCAGCAGCTCGGGTGGGGGGAGCTCCTACAATGAGCAGTTCTTC
.,TRBD1,TRBV7-9,TRBJ2-3,CASSPWTGLGTDTQYF,TGTGCCAGCAGCCCGTGGACAGGGTTGGGCACAGATACGCAGTATTTT
once,TRBD2,TRBV24-1,TRBJ2-3,CATADSGGAGDTQYF,TGTGCCACCGCCGATAGCGGGGGGGCAGGAGATACGCAGTATTTT
.,.,TRBV30,TRBJ1-3,CAWSVKQGNSGNTIYF,TGTGCCTGGAGTGTTAAGCAGGGCAACTCTGGAAACACCATATATTTT
.,.,TRBV29-1,TRBJ2-6,CSVEGRVGSGANVLTF,TGCAGCGTTGAAGGCAGGGTTGGGTCTGGGGCCAACGTCCTGACTTTC
.,.,TRBV6-5,TRBJ2-2,CASKSGPTGELFF,TGTGCCAGCAAGAGCGGACCCACCGGGGAGCTGTTTTTT
.,.,TRBV2,TRBJ2-1,CASSEGQYNEQFF,TGTGCCAGCAGTGAAGGACAGTACAATGAGCAGTTCTTC
.,TRBD1,TRBV9,TRBJ2-5,CASSAKRDRGVQYF,TGTGCCAGCAGCGCGAAGCGGGACAGGGGGGTCCAGTACTTC
once,TRBD1,TRBV27,TRBJ2-5,CASSLGGTGNTRLETQYF,TGTGCCAGCAGCTTGGGGGGGACAGGGAATACTCGTCTGGAGACCCAGTACTTC